Each of the 7 T cell receptor beta chains below was sequenced from the same sample in a study of vaccination effects on CD4 cells after COVID-19. ViraFEST used viral peptide pools to expand antigen-specific CD4+ T cells before sequencing. Following culture for around 10 days, CD4+ T cells were isolated. The data were produced by immunoSEQ multiplex PCR, yet TCRdb's version contains in-frame clones alone and is incomplete. Counted here are 50,000 or so clones, 80% to 85% occurring once; the ten biggest clones make up approximately 2.4%. Their antigen targets remain unknown. The input for sequencing was CD4+ T cells from PBMCs cultured with HCoV-229E spike peptides, taken before COVID-19 vaccination. All receptors come from a human donor who received a COVID-19 vaccine.

This clone has only a few counts. The chain is built from TRBV5-4 and TRBJ1-6; possible D gene TRBD1, 5 bases. V lost 4 bases and J lost 8, with 19 bases in between. Germline V gene data show CDR1 as SGHNT and CDR2 as YYREEE (reference sequence). The CDR3 sequence is 16 residues long. CDR3 residues: CASSPPGTASHSPLHF. The CDR3 bases are TGTGCCAGCAGCCCCCCCGGGACCGCTTCCCATTCACCCCTCCACTTT.

The chain carries TRBV4-2 and TRBJ2-5; 7 positions agree with TRBD1. With V trimmed by 5 bases and J by 2 bases, 2 bases remained unmatched. The CDR3 sequence is 13 residues long. Per the germline V gene, CDR1 is LGHNA and CDR2 is YNFKEQ. In nucleotides, the CDR3 is TGTGCCAGCAGCAGGGACAGACAAGAGACCCAGTACTTC. It is translated as CASSRDRQETQYF.

J is TRBJ1-1 and V is TRBV7-8; D gene unclear. The length of the CDR3 is 14 residues. V was trimmed by 0 bases and J by 9 bases, leaving 14 bases between them. Germline V gene data show CDR1 as SGHVS and CDR2 as FQNEAQ. CDR3 DNA sequence: TGTGCCAGCAGCTTAGCGGGTTTAAGGGAGAAAGCTTTCTTT. Protein: CASSLAGLREKAFF. Together with reference TRBV7-8 and TRBJ1-1, the CDR3 gives the full variable domain: GAGVSQSPRYKVAKRGQDVALRCDPISGHVSLFWYQQALGQGPEFLTYFQNEAQLDKSGLPSDRFFAERPEGSVSTLKIQRTQQEDSAVYLCASSLAGLREKAFFGQGTRLTVV.

The chain combines TRBV2 with TRBJ2-4; 7 positions match TRBD2. CDR1 is SNHLY and CDR2 is FYNNEI in the germline V gene. The length of the CDR3 is 13 residues. After removal of 4 bases from V and 9 bases from J, the junction contained 6 bases not matched to a gene. This CDR3 reads CASSVGPSGIQYF. As DNA, the CDR3 is TGTGCCAGCAGTGTTGGCCCTAGCGGCATTCAGTACTTC.

The rearrangement uses TRBV7-2 and TRBJ1-2; D gene unclear. Germline lookup yields CDR1 SGHTA and CDR2 FQGNSA. This CDR3 region has 13 residues. Trimming removed 1 base at V and 4 bases at J, with 7 bases between. CDR3 loop: CASSLVELYGYTF. In DNA, the CDR3 is TGTGCCAGCAGCTTAGTTGAACTCTATGGCTACACCTTC.

V and J are TRBV4-1 and TRBJ1-2; D perhaps matches TRBD1 (6 bases). This CDR3 contains 16 residues. Trimming pared 2 bases from V and 7 bases from J, leaving 20 bases between. CDR1 is MGHRA and CDR2 is YSYEKL in the germline V gene. CDR3 in amino acids: CASSQNSRGALGGYTF. Here the CDR3 DNA reads TGCGCCAGCAGCCAAAATTCGAGGGGGGCCCTGGGTGGCTACACCTTC.

This chain connects TRBV9 to TRBJ1-2, with 7 nucleotides matching TRBD1. The CDR3 sequence is 15 residues long. The germline CDR1 and CDR2 sequences are SGDLS and YYNGEE. V lost 4 bases and J lost 2; bases outside the gene matches: 8. CDR3 amino acids: CASSPNPTGNYGYTF. DNA for the CDR3: TGTGCCAGCAGCCCGAACCCGACAGGGAACTATGGCTACACCTTC.